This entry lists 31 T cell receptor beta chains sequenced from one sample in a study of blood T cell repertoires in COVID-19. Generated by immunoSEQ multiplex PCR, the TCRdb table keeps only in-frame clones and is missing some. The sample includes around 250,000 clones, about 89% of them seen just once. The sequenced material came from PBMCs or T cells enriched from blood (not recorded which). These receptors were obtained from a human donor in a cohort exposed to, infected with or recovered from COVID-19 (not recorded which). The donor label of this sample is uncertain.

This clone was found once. The DNA for the CDR3 is TGTGCCAGCAGGGGACAGGGTTTAAGGGAAGAGACCCAGTACTTC. Amino acids: CASRGQGLREETQYF. This chain links TRBV2 with TRBJ2-5, with 9 nucleotides matching TRBD1. CDR1 is SNHLY and CDR2 is FYNNEI in the germline V gene. The CDR3 has 15 amino acids. V was clipped by 6 bases and J by 3 bases; unmatched bases: 8.

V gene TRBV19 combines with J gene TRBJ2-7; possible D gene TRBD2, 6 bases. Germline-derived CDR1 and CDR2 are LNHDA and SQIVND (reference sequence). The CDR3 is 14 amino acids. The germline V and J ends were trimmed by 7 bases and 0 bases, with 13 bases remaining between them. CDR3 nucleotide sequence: TGTGCCAGTACCATGGCGGGGTCCTCCTACGAGCAGTACTTC. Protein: CASTMAGSSYEQYF.

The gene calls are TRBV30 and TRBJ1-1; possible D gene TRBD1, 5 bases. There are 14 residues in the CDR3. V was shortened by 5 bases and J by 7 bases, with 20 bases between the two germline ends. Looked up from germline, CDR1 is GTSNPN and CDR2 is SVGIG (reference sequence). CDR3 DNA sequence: TGTGCCTGGTTAGACAGTTGGGAGGGTGTTGAAGCTTTCTTT. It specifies CAWLDSWEGVEAFF.

The CDR3 is CASSMRDEKLFF. The CDR3 DNA reads TGTGCCAGTAGTATGAGGGATGAAAAACTGTTTTTT. The rearrangement joins TRBV19 to TRBJ1-4; D not resolved. Germline values: CDR1 LNHDA, CDR2 SQIVND (reference sequence). The CDR3 is 12 amino acids. Between the trimmed V and J ends, which lost 3 bases and 6 bases, there was a span of 5 bases.

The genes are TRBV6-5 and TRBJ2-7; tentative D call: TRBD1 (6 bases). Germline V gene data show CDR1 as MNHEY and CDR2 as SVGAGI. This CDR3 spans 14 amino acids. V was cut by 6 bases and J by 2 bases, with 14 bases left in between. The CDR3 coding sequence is TGTGCCAGCAGCTCGGGACAACTGACCTACGAGCAGTACTTC. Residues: CASSSGQLTYEQYF.

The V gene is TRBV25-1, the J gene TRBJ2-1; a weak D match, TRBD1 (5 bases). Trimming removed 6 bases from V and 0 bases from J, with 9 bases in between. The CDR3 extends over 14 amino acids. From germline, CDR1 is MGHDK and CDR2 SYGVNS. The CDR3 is CASRKTVSYNEQFF. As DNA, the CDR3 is TGTGCCAGCAGAAAGACAGTCTCCTACAATGAGCAGTTCTTC.

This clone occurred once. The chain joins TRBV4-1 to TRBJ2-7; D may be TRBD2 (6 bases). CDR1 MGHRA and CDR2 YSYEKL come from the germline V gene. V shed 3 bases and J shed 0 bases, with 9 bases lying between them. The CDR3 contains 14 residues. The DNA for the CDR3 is TGCGCCAGCAGCCATCCCGGGAGCTCCTACGAGCAGTACTTC. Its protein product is CASSHPGSSYEQYF.

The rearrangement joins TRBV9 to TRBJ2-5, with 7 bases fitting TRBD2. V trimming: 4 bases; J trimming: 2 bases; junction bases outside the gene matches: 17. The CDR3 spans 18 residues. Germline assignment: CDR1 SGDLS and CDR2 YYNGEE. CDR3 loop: CASSPKTSPGIRQETQYF. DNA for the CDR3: TGTGCCAGCAGCCCCAAGACTAGCCCAGGGATTAGGCAAGAGACCCAGTACTTC.

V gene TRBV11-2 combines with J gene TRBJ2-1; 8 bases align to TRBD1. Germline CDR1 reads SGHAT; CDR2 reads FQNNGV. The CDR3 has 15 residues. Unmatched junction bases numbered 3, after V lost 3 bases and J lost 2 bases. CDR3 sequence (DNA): TGTGCCAGCAGCTTTGGACAGGGAACCTACAATGAGCAGTTCTTC. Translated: CASSFGQGTYNEQFF.

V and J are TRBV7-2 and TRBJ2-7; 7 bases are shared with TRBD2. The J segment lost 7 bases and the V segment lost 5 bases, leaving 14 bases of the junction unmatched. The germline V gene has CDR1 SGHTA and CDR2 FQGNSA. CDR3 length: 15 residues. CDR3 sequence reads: CASSRDTPWGGEQYF. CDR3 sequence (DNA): TGTGCCAGCAGCCGCGACACACCCTGGGGGGGAGAGCAGTACTTC. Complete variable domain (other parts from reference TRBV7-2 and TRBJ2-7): GAGVSQSPSNKVTEKGKDVELRCDPISGHTALYWYRQSLGQGLEFLIYFQGNSAPDKSGLPSDRFSAERTGGSVSTLTIQRTQQEDSAVYLCASSRDTPWGGEQYFGPGTRLTVT.

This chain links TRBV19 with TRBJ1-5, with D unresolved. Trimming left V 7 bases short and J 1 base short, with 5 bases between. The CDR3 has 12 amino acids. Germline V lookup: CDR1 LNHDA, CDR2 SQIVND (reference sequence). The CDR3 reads CASMGSNQPQHF. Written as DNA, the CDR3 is TGTGCCAGTATGGGCAGCAATCAGCCCCAGCATTTT. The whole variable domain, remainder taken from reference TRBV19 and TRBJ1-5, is DGGITQSPKYLFRKEGQNVTLSCEQNLNHDAMYWYRQDPGQGLRLIYYSQIVNDFQKGDIAEGYSVSREKKESFPLTVTSAQKNPTAFYLCASMGSNQPQHFGDGTRLSIL.

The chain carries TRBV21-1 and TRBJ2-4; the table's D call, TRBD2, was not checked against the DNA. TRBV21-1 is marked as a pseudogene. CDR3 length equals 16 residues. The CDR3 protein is CASSKRCCAGENIQYF. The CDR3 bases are TGTGCCAGCAGCAAGAGGTGCTGCGCGGGGGAAAACATTCAGTACTTC.

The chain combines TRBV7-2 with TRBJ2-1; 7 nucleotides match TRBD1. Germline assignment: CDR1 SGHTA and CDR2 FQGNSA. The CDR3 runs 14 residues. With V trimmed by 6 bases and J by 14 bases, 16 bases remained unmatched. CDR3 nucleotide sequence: TGTGCCAGCAGTACGGCCTCGACAGGGCATTTTGAGTTCTTC. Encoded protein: CASSTASTGHFEFF.

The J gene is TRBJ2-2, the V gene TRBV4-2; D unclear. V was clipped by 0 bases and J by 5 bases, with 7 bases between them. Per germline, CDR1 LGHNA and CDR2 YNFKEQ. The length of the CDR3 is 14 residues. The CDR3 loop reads CASSQDSRTGELFF. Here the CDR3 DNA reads TGTGCCAGCAGCCAAGATTCGAGGACCGGGGAGCTGTTTTTT.

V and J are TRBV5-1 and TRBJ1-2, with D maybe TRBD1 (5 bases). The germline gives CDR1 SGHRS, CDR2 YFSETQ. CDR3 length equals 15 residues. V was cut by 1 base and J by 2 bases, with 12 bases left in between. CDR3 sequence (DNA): TGCGCCAGCAGCTTGAAGCCCGCAGGGAACTATGGCTACACCTTC. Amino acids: CASSLKPAGNYGYTF. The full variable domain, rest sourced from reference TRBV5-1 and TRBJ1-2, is KAGVTQTPRYLIKTRGQQVTLSCSPISGHRSVSWYQQTPGQGLQFLFEYFSETQRNKGNFPGRFSGRQFSNSRSEMNVSTLELGDSALYLCASSLKPAGNYGYTFGSGTRLTVV.

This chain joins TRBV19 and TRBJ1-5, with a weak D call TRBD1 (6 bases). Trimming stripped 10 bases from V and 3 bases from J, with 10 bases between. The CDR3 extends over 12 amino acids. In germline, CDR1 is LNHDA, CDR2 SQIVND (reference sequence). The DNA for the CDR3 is TGTGCCATCGGACAGAACAATCAGCCCCAGCATTTT. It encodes CAIGQNNQPQHF.

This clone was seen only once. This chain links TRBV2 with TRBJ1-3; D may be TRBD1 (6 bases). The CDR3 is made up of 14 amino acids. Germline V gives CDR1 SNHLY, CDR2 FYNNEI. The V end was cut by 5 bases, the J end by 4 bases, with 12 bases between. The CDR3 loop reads CASSPQGSGNTIYF. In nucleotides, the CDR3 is TGTGCCAGCAGTCCACAGGGTTCCGGAAACACCATATATTTT.

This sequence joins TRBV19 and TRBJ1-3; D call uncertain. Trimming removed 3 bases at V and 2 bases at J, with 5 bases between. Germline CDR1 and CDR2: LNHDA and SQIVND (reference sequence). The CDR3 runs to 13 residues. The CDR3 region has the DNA TGTGCCAGTAGTATGTCGGCTGGAAACACCATATATTTT. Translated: CASSMSAGNTIYF.

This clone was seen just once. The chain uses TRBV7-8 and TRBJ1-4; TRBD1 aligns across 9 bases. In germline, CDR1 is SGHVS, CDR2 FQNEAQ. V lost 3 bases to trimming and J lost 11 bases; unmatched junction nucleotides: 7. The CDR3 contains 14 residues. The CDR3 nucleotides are TGTGCCAGCAGCTTTAGTCCCGGGACAGGGAAACTGTTTTTT. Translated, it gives CASSFSPGTGKLFF.

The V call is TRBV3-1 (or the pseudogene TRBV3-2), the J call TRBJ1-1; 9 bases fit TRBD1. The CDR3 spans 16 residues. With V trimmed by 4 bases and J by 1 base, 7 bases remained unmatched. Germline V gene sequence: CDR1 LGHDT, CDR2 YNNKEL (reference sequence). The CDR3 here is CASSRGQGPENTEAFF. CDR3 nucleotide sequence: TGTGCCAGCAGCCGGGGACAGGGTCCCGAGAACACTGAAGCTTTCTTT.

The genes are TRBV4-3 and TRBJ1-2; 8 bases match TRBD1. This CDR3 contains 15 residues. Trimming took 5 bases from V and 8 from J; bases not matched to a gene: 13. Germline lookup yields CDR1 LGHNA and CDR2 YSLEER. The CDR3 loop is CASSDGTGSTKGYTF. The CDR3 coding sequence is TGCGCCAGCAGCGACGGGACAGGAAGTACCAAAGGCTACACCTTC.

Written as DNA, the CDR3 is TGCGCCAGCAGCCAAGATCGCGGCAGATTCTACGAGCAGTACTTC. Protein sequence: CASSQDRGRFYEQYF. The chain links TRBV4-1 to TRBJ2-7; D not certain. With 0 bases removed from V and 3 bases from J, the gap between germline ends came to 12 bases. The CDR3 is 15 amino acids. Germline V gene sequence: CDR1 MGHRA, CDR2 YSYEKL.

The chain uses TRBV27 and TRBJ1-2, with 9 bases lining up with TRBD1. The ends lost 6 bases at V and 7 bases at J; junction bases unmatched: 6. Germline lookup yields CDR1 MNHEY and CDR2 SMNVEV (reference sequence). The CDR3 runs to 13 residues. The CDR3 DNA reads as TGTGCCAGCAGCCCGGGACAGGGAGCTGGCTACACCTTC. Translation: CASSPGQGAGYTF.

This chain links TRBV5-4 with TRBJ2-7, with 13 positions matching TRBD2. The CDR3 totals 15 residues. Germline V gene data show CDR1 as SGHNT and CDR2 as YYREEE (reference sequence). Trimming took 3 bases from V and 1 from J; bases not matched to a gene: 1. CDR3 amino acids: CASSSGLAGSYEQYF. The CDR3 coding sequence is TGTGCCAGCAGCTCGGGACTAGCGGGGTCCTACGAGCAGTACTTC.

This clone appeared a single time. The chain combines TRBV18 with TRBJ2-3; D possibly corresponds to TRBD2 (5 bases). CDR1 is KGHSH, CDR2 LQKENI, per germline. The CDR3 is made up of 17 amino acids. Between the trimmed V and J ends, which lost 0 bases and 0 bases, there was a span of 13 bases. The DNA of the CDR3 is TGTGCCAGCTCACCACCAAAGGGAGCCTCTAGCACAGATACGCAGTATTTT. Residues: CASSPPKGASSTDTQYF. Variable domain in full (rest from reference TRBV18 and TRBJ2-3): NAGVMQNPRHLVRRRGQEARLRCSPMKGHSHVYWYRQLPEEGLKFMVYLQKENIIDESGMPKERFSAEFPKEGPSILRIQQVVRGDSAAYFCASSPPKGASSTDTQYFGPGTRLTVL.

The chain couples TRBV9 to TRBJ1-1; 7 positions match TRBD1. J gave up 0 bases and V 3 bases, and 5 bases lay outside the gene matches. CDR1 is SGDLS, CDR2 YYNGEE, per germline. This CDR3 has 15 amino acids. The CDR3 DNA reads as TGTGCCAGCAGCGCCGCCGGGACAGTGAACACTGAAGCTTTCTTT. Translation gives CASSAAGTVNTEAFF.

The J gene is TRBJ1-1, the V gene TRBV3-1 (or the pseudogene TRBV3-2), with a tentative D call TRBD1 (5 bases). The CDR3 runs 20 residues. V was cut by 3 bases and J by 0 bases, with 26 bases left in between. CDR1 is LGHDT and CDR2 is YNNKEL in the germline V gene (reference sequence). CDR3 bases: TGTGCCAGCAGCCAGGGGTACAGGTTAGGGAAGATGCATATGAACACTGAAGCTTTCTTT. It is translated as CASSQGYRLGKMHMNTEAFF.

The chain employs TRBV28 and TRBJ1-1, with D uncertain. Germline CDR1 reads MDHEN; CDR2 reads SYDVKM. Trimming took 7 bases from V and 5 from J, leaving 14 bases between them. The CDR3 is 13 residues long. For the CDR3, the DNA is TGTGCCAGCACCACTTCGACTTGGACTGAAGCTTTCTTT. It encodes CASTTSTWTEAFF.

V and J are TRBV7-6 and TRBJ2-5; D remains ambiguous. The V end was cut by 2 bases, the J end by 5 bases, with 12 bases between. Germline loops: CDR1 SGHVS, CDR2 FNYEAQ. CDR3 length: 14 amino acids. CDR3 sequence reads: CASSLWLERETQYF. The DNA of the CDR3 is TGTGCCAGCAGCTTATGGCTAGAGAGGGAGACCCAGTACTTC.

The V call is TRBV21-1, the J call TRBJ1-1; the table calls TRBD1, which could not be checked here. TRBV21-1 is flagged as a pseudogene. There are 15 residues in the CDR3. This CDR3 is CASSTTKRPNTEAFF. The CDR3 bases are TGTGCCAGCAGCACGACAAAACGACCGAACACTGAAGCTTTCTTT.

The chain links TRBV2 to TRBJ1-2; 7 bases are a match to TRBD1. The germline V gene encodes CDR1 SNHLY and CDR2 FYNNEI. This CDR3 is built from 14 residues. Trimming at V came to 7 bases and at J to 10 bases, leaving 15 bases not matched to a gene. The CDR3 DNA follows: TGTGCCAGCATAGTGACAGGGAAAAACCCCTCCTACACCTTC. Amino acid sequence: CASIVTGKNPSYTF. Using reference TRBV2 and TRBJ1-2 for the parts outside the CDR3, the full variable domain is EPEVTQTPSHQVTQMGQEVILRCVPISNHLYFYWYRQILGQKVEFLVSFYNNEISEKSEIFDDQFSVERPDGSNFTLKIRSTKLEDSAMYFCASIVTGKNPSYTFGSGTRLTVV.